These T cell receptor beta chains were read from a single sample in a study of T-cell memory formation after mild COVID-19. Using its own MiXCR run on the 5' RACE reads, TCRdb lists one record per CDR3 protein. Altogether roughly 410,000 distinct CDR3 sequences are present, 20% to 25% being singletons, with the ten largest covering around 8.8%. The sequencing sample was made of PBMCs or a T cell subset sorted from them (not recorded which). Receptors originate from an adult woman who had mild COVID-19 (a few samples of this study predate the infection). Cell type and time point are not known. CDR3s include the opening cysteine and the closing phenylalanine or tryptophan. The D gene is left open where the match is weak. Clone size appears in some rows only: once, few, many, or a class for an expanded clone.

clone_size,d_call,v_call,j_call,cdr3_nt,cdr3_aa
few,-,TRBV23-1,TRBJ2-5,TGCGCCAGCAGTCAATCCTCCGGGGCGGAGACCCAGTACTTC,CASSQSSGAETQYF
-,TRBD1,TRBV10-3,TRBJ1-3,TGTGCCATCAGCCGACAGACAGGGACGTTTGGAAACACCATATATTTT,CAISRQTGTFGNTIYF
few,-,TRBV6-2/TRBV6-3,TRBJ2-1,TGTGCCAGCAGTTACGGGGACAATGAGCAGTTCTTC,CASSYGDNEQFF
-,TRBD2,TRBV7-2,TRBJ2-3,TGTGCCAGCAGCCCCCAAACAGGGACTAGCGGGAGGGGGTATACGCAGTATTTT,CASSPQTGTSGRGYTQYF
-,TRBD1,TRBV12-3/TRBV12-4,TRBJ2-2,TGTGCCAGCAGTAAAGACAGGGGGCGTTGGACCGGGGAGCTGTTTTTT,CASSKDRGRWTGELFF
-,-,TRBV24-1,TRBJ2-2,TGTGCCACCAGTGTCGCCACAGGCCGAAGGAGTGACACCGGGGAGCTGTTTTTT,CATSVATGRRSDTGELFF
-,TRBD2,TRBV7-2,TRBJ2-3,TGTGCCAGCAGCTTAGCTCGACTAGCGGGAGTCTTTGGAGATACGCAGTATTTT,CASSLARLAGVFGDTQYF
-,-,TRBV21-1,TRBJ2-3,TGTGCCAGCAGCACCAACACAGATACGCAGTATTTT,CASSTNTDTQYF
few,TRBD2,TRBV6-2/TRBV6-3,TRBJ2-1,TGTGCCAGCAACCTAGCGGGAGGGGGGGTGTTCTACAATGAGCAGTTCTTC,CASNLAGGGVFYNEQFF
-,-,TRBV5-4,TRBJ2-5,TGTGCCAGCAGTTATCTGGGACAACTGCGGGAGACCCAGTACTTC,CASSYLGQLRETQYF
-,TRBD2,TRBV12-3/TRBV12-4,TRBJ2-7,TGTGCCAGCAGTTTTAGCGGGGGTATCTACGAGCAGTACTTC,CASSFSGGIYEQYF
-,TRBD1,TRBV5-5,TRBJ1-5,TGTGCCAGCAGCCAGGCGGACAGGGAGAATCAGCCCCAGCATTTT,CASSQADRENQPQHF
-,-,TRBV7-8,TRBJ1-6,TGTGCCAGCAGCTTTTGGCAAGCGCATAATTCACCCCTCCACTTT,CASSFWQAHNSPLHF
few,TRBD1,TRBV7-2,TRBJ2-3,TGTGCCAGCAGCCAACAGGGGGCGCGATACGGCACAGATACGCAGTATTTT,CASSQQGARYGTDTQYF
-,TRBD2,TRBV10-3,TRBJ2-7,TGTGCCATCAGTGTGGCTAGCGGGGGACTCTACGAGCAGTACTTC,CAISVASGGLYEQYF
-,TRBD2,TRBV12-3/TRBV12-4,TRBJ2-1,TGTGCCAGCAGTTTGGGACTAGCGGATGAGCAGTTCTTC,CASSLGLADEQFF
-,-,TRBV11-2,TRBJ1-1,TGTGCCAGCAGCGCACCCTGGGCAGTGAACACTGAAGCTTTCTTT,CASSAPWAVNTEAFF
many,TRBD2,TRBV20-1,TRBJ2-2,TGCAGTGCTTCCGGGACTAGCGGGGACACCGGGGAGCTGTTTTTT,CSASGTSGDTGELFF
few,TRBD2,TRBV20-1,TRBJ2-3,TGCAGTGCTAGAGACGACGGGGGGTCCACAGATACGCAGTATTTT,CSARDDGGSTDTQYF
-,-,TRBV5-1,TRBJ2-7,TGCGCCAGCAGCCGAGCCGCACTAGCAAGCTACGAGCAGTACTTC,CASSRAALASYEQYF